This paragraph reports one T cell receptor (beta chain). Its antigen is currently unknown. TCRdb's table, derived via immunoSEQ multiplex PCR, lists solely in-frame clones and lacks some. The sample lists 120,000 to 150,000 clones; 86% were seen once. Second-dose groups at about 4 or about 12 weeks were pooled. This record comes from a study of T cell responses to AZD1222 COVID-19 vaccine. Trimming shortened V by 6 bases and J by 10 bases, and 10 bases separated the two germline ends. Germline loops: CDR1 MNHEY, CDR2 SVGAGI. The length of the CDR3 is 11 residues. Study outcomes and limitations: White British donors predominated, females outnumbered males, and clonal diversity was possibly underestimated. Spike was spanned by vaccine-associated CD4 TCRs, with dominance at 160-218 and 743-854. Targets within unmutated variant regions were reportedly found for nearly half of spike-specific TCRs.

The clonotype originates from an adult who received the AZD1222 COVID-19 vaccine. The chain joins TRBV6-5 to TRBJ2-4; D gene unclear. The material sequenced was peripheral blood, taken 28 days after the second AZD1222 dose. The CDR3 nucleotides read TGTGCCAGCAGACAGCTCTCTATTCAGTACTTC. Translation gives CASRQLSIQYF.